This entry is about one T cell receptor beta chain. What it binds is unknown. Whole-study results and caveats: Tumor Treg TCRs overlapped most with tumor naive CD4+ cells. The TCR gene usage of tumor memory CD4+ T cells clustered together with blood and lymph node memory CD4+ cells and with lymph node naive CD4+ cells.

There are 16 residues in the CDR3. Losses at the gene ends were 3 bases for V and 0 bases for J; bases not matched to a gene: 5. Germline-derived CDR1 and CDR2 are SGHDT and YYEEEE. Naive CD4+ T cells were purified with Tregs depleted by CD25. Constant-region reverse primers amplified full-length variable regions, followed by semi-nested Nested Universal Primer A PCR. TCRdb re-analysed the 5' RACE reads in MiXCR, keeping a single row per CDR3 protein. In the table there are 55,000 to 75,000 distinct CDR3 sequences, under 35% of which are singletons. The receptor was isolated from a female donor with breast cancer. The chain carries TRBV5-6 and TRBJ2-7; 11 positions match TRBD2. Sample: tumor-infiltrating naive CD4+ T cells sorted from the breast tumor. Subset of the sample: naive CD4+ T cells, CD4+CD45RA+CD25-. The CDR3 bases are TGTGCCAGCAGCTGGGCACTAGCGGGGGACTCCTACGAGCAGTACTTC. Translated, it gives CASSWALAGDSYEQYF.